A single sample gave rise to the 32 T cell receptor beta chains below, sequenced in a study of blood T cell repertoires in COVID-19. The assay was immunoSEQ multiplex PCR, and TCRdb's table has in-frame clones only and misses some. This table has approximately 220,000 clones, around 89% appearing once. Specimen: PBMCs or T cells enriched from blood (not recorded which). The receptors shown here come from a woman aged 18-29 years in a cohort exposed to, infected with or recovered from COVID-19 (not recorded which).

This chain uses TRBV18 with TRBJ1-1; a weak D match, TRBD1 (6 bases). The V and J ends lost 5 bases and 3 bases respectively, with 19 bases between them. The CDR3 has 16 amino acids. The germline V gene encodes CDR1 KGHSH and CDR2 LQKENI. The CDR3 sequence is CASSWGPGAGDTEAFF. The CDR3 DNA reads TGTGCCAGCTCATGGGGGCCAGGGGCAGGGGACACTGAAGCTTTCTTT. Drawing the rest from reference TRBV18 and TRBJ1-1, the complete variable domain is NAGVMQNPRHLVRRRGQEARLRCSPMKGHSHVYWYRQLPEEGLKFMVYLQKENIIDESGMPKERFSAEFPKEGPSILRIQQVVRGDSAAYFCASSWGPGAGDTEAFFGQGTRLTVV.

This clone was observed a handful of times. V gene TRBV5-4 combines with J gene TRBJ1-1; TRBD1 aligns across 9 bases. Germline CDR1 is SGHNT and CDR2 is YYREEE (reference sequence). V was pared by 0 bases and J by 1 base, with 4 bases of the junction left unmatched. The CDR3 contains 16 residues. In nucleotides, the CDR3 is TGTGCCAGCAGCTTGGGCGGACAGGGGAGGAACACTGAAGCTTTCTTT. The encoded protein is CASSLGGQGRNTEAFF.

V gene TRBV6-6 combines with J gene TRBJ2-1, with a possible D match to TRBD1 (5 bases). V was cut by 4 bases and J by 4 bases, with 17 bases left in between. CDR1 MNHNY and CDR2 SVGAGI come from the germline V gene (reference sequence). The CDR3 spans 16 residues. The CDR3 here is CASSSQGGPRYNEQFF. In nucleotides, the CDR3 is TGTGCCAGCAGTTCCCAGGGCGGTCCCAGGTACAATGAGCAGTTCTTC.

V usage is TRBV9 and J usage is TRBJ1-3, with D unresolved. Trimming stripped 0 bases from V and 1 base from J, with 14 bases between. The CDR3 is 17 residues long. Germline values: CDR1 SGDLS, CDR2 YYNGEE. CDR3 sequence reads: CASSVGGLAVSGNTIYF. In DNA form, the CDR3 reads TGTGCCAGCAGCGTAGGAGGCTTAGCTGTGTCTGGAAACACCATATATTTT.

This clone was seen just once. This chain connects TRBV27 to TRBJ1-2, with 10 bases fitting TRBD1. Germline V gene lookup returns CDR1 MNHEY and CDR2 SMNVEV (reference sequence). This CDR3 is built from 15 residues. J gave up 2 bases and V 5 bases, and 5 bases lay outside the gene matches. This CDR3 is CASSPRTGGNYGYTF. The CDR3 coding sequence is TGTGCCAGCAGTCCCCGGACAGGGGGGAACTATGGCTACACCTTC.

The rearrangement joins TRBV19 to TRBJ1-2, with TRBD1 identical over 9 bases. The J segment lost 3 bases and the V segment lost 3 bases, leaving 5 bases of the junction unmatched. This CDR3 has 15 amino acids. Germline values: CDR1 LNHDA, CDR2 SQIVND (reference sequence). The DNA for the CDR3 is TGTGCCAGTAGTATCGCCGGGACAGGGTACTATGGCTACACCTTC. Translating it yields CASSIAGTGYYGYTF.

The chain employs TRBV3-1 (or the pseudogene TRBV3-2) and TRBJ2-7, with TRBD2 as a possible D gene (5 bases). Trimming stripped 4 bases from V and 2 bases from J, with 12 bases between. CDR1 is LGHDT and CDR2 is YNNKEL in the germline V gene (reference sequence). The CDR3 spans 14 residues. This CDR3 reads CASSRWMRAYEQYF. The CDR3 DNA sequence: TGTGCCAGCAGCCGGTGGATGCGGGCCTACGAGCAGTACTTC.

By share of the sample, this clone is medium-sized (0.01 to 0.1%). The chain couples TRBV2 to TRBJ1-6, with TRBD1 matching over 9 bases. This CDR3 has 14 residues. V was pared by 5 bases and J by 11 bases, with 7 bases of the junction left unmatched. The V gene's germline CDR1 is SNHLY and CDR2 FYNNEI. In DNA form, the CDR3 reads TGTGCCAGCAGTACAGGGGGCGGCGGTCCACCCCTCCACTTT. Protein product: CASSTGGGGPPLHF.

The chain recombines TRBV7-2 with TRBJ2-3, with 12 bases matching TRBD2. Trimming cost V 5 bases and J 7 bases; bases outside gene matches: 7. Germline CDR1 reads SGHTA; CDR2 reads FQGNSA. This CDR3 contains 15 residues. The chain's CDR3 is CASSPWTSGANTQYF. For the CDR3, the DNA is TGTGCCAGCAGCCCATGGACTAGCGGGGCGAATACGCAGTATTTT.

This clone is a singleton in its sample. CDR3 DNA: TGTGCCAGCAGGGGGCTGCTTGGTTGGGAGACCCAGTACTTC. This encodes CASRGLLGWETQYF. This chain connects TRBV7-9 to TRBJ2-5; perhaps TRBD1 as D (5 bases). The CDR3 is 14 residues long. Germline assignment: CDR1 SEHNR and CDR2 FQNEAQ (reference sequence). V was shortened by 6 bases and J by 5 bases, with 16 bases between the two germline ends.

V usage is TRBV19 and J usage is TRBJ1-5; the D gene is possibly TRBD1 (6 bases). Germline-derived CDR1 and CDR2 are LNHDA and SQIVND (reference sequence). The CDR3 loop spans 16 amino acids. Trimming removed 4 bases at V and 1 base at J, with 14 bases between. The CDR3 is CASSTYSGVSNQPQHF. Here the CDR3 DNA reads TGTGCCAGTAGTACCTACTCAGGGGTGAGCAATCAGCCCCAGCATTTT. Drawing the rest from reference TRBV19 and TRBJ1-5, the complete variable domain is DGGITQSPKYLFRKEGQNVTLSCEQNLNHDAMYWYRQDPGQGLRLIYYSQIVNDFQKGDIAEGYSVSREKKESFPLTVTSAQKNPTAFYLCASSTYSGVSNQPQHFGDGTRLSIL.

The CDR3 nucleotides read TGCGCCAGCAGCCAGCCGACAGGGGGTGTCTATGGCTACACCTTC. It encodes CASSQPTGGVYGYTF. This sequence joins TRBV4-1 and TRBJ1-2, with 9 bases aligning to TRBD1. CDR1 and CDR2 from the germline V gene are MGHRA and YSYEKL. This CDR3 has 15 residues. The V segment lost 3 bases and the J segment 4 bases; nucleotides outside the gene matches: 6.

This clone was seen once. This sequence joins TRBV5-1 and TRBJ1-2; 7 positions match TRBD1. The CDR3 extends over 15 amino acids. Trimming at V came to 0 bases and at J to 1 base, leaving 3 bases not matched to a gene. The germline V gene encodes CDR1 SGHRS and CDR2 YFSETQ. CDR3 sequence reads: CASSLGTGNNYGYTF. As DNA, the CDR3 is TGCGCCAGCAGCTTGGGGACAGGAAATAACTATGGCTACACCTTC.

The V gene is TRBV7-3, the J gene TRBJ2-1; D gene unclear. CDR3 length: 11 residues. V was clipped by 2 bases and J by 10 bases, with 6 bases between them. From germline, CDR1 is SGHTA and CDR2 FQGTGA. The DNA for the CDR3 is TGTGCCAGCAGCTTAGGCCGAGAGCAGTTCTTC. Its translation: CASSLGREQFF.

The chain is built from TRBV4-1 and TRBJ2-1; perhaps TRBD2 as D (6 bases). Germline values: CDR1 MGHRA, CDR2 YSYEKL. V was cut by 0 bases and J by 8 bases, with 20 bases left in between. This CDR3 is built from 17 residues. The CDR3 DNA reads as TGCGCCAGCAGCCAAGATCCATGGGGCGGACTAAGCGATGAGCAGTTCTTC. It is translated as CASSQDPWGGLSDEQFF.

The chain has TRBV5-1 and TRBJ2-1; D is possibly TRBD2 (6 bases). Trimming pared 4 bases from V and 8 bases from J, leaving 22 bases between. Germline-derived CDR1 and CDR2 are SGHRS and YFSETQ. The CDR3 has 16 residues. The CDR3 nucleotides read TGCGCCAGCAGCCGCGGATTTGGAGGGGCGCTTGATGAGCAGTTCTTC. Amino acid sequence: CASSRGFGGALDEQFF.

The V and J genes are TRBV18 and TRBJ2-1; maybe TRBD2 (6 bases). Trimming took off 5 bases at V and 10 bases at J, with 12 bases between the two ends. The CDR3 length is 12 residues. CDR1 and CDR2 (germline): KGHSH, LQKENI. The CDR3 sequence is CASSTGEREQFF. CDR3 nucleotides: TGTGCCAGCTCAACGGGGGAGCGCGAGCAGTTCTTC.

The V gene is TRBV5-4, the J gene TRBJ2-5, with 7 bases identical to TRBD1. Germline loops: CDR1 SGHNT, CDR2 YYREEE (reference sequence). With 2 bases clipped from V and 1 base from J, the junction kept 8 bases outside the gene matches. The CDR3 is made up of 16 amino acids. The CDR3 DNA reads TGTGCCAGCAGCTTACCGGGACAGAAGTTCCAAGAGACCCAGTACTTC. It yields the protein CASSLPGQKFQETQYF.

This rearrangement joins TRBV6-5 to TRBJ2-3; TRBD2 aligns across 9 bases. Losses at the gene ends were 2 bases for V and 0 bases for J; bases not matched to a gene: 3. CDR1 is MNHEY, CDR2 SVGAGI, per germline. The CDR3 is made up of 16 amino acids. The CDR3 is CASSYHSGGSTDTQYF. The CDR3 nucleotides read TGTGCCAGCAGTTACCATAGCGGGGGAAGCACAGATACGCAGTATTTT.

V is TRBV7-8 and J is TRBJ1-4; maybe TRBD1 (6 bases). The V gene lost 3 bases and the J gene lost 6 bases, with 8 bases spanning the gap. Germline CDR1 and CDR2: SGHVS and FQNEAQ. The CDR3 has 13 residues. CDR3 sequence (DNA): TGTGCCAGCAGCTTCTACAGGGATGAAAAACTGTTTTTT. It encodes CASSFYRDEKLFF.

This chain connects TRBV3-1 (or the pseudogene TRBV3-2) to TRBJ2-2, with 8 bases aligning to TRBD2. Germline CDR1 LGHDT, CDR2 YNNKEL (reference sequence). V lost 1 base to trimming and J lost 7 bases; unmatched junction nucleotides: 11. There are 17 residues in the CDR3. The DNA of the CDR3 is TGTGCCAGCAGCCAAGGCGAAAGCGGGAGAAGGAGCGGGGAGCTGTTTTTT. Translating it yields CASSQGESGRRSGELFF.

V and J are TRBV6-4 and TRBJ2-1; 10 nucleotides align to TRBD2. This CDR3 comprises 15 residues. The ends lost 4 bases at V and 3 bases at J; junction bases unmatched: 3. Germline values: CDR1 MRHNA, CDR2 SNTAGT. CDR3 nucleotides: TGTGCCAGCAGTGTCGGGACTAGCGACTACAATGAGCAGTTCTTC. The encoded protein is CASSVGTSDYNEQFF.

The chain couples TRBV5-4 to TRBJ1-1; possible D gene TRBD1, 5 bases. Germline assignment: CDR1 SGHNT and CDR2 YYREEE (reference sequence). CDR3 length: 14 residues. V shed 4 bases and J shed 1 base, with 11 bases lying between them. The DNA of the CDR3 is TGTGCCAGCAGCCGGGGGGGTACGAACACTGAAGCTTTCTTT. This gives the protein CASSRGGTNTEAFF. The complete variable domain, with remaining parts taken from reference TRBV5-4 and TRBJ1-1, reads ETGVTQSPTHLIKTRGQQVTLRCSSQSGHNTVSWYQQALGQGPQFIFQYYREEENGRGNFPPRFSGLQFPNYSSELNVNALELDDSALYLCASSRGGTNTEAFFGQGTRLTVV.

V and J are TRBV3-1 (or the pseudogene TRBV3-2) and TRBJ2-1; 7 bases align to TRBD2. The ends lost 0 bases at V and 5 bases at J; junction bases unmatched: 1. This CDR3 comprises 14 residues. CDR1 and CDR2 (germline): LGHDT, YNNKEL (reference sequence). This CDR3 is CASSQDGRDNEQFF. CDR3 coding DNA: TGTGCCAGCAGCCAAGATGGGAGGGACAATGAGCAGTTCTTC.

The CDR3 is CASSVGTRTSGNPNEQFF. CDR3 DNA sequence: TGTGCCAGCAGCGTAGGAACGAGAACTAGCGGGAACCCGAATGAGCAGTTCTTC. This sequence joins TRBV9 and TRBJ2-1; TRBD2 matches at 10 bases. The CDR3 loop spans 18 amino acids. The J segment lost 7 bases and the V segment lost 0 bases, leaving 13 bases of the junction unmatched. CDR1 and CDR2 (germline): SGDLS, YYNGEE.

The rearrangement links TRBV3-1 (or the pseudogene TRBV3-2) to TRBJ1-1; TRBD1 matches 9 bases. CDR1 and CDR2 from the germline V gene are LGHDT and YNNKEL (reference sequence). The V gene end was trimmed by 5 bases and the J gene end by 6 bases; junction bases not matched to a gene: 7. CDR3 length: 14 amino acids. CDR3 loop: CASSSRDRASEAFF. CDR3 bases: TGTGCCAGCAGCTCCCGGGACAGGGCATCTGAAGCTTTCTTT.

CDR3 sequence reads: CASSVAPDRGMVSYNSPLHF. In DNA form, the CDR3 reads TGTGCCAGCAGCGTAGCTCCGGACAGGGGAATGGTATCCTATAATTCACCCCTCCACTTT. The chain uses TRBV9 and TRBJ1-6; 9 positions agree with TRBD1. V shed 0 bases, J shed 1 base, and the junction held 11 bases outside the gene matches. Germline V gene lookup returns CDR1 SGDLS and CDR2 YYNGEE. CDR3 length equals 20 residues.

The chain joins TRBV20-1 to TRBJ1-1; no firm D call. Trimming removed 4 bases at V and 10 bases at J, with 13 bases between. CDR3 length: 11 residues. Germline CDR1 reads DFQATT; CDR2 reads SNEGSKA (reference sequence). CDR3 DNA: TGCAGTGCTACTCCCGTATACGGAGCTTTCTTT. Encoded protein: CSATPVYGAFF.

As DNA, the CDR3 is TGTGCCAGCTCACTGGGACTAGCGGGGTCCAATGAGCAGTTCTTC. Translating it yields CASSLGLAGSNEQFF. The rearrangement uses TRBV18 and TRBJ2-1; 13 nucleotides match TRBD2. The CDR3 contains 15 residues. Germline lookup yields CDR1 KGHSH and CDR2 LQKENI. With 4 bases clipped from V and 6 bases from J, the junction kept 3 bases outside the gene matches. Variable domain in full (rest from reference TRBV18 and TRBJ2-1): NAGVMQNPRHLVRRRGQEARLRCSPMKGHSHVYWYRQLPEEGLKFMVYLQKENIIDESGMPKERFSAEFPKEGPSILRIQQVVRGDSAAYFCASSLGLAGSNEQFFGPGTRLTVL.

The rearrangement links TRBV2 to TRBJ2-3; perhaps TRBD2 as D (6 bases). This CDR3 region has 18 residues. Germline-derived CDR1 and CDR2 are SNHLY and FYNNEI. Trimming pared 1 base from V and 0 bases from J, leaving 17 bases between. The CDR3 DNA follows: TGTGCCAGCAGTGAAGTGAGCGGGCGCTACGGCAGCACAGATACGCAGTATTTT. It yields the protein CASSEVSGRYGSTDTQYF. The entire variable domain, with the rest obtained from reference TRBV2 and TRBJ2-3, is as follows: EPEVTQTPSHQVTQMGQEVILRCVPISNHLYFYWYRQILGQKVEFLVSFYNNEISEKSEIFDDQFSVERPDGSNFTLKIRSTKLEDSAMYFCASSEVSGRYGSTDTQYFGPGTRLTVL.

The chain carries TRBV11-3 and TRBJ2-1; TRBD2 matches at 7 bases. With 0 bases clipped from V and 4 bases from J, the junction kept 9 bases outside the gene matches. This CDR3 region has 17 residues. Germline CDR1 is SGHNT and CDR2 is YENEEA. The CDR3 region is CASSLEASGPVYNEQFF. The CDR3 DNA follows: TGTGCCAGCAGCTTAGAGGCTAGCGGACCGGTTTACAATGAGCAGTTCTTC.

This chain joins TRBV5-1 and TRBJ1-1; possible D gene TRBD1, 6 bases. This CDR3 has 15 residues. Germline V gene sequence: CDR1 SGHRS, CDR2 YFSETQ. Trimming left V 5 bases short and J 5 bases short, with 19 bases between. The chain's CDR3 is CASRNFERGNTEAFF. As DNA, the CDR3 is TGCGCCAGCAGAAACTTCGAAAGGGGGAATACTGAAGCTTTCTTT.